This entry describes one T cell receptor (beta chain). Its antigen is not identified. Treatment: oral pan-JAK inhibitor, 5-10 mg twice daily. Lesional scalp punch biopsies and peripheral blood came from alopecia areata patients. The CDR3 totals 13 residues. Trimming took off 8 bases at V and 3 bases at J, with 14 bases between the two ends. CDR1 is MNHEY and CDR2 is SVGAGI in the germline V gene. This specimen belongs to a study of CD8+ T cells in alopecia areata. Study-wide points: Many of the expanded lesional clones endured in scalp and blood while on tofacitinib.

Extraction and reverse transcription of RNA yielded cDNA as the sequencing template. Libraries were prepared by immunoSEQ multiplex PCR; TCRdb keeps only in-frame clonotypes and omits some of them. The table records about 13,000 clones, approximately 67% of them present only once. This rearrangement joins TRBV6-5 to TRBJ2-7, with unresolved D. The clonotype was recovered from a human donor with alopecia areata. The sample was skin, taken at week 4, from a patient treated with tofacitinib. The CDR3 loop reads CASGSDGFYEQYF. Written as DNA, the CDR3 is TGTGCCAGCGGGTCCGACGGCTTCTACGAGCAGTACTTC.